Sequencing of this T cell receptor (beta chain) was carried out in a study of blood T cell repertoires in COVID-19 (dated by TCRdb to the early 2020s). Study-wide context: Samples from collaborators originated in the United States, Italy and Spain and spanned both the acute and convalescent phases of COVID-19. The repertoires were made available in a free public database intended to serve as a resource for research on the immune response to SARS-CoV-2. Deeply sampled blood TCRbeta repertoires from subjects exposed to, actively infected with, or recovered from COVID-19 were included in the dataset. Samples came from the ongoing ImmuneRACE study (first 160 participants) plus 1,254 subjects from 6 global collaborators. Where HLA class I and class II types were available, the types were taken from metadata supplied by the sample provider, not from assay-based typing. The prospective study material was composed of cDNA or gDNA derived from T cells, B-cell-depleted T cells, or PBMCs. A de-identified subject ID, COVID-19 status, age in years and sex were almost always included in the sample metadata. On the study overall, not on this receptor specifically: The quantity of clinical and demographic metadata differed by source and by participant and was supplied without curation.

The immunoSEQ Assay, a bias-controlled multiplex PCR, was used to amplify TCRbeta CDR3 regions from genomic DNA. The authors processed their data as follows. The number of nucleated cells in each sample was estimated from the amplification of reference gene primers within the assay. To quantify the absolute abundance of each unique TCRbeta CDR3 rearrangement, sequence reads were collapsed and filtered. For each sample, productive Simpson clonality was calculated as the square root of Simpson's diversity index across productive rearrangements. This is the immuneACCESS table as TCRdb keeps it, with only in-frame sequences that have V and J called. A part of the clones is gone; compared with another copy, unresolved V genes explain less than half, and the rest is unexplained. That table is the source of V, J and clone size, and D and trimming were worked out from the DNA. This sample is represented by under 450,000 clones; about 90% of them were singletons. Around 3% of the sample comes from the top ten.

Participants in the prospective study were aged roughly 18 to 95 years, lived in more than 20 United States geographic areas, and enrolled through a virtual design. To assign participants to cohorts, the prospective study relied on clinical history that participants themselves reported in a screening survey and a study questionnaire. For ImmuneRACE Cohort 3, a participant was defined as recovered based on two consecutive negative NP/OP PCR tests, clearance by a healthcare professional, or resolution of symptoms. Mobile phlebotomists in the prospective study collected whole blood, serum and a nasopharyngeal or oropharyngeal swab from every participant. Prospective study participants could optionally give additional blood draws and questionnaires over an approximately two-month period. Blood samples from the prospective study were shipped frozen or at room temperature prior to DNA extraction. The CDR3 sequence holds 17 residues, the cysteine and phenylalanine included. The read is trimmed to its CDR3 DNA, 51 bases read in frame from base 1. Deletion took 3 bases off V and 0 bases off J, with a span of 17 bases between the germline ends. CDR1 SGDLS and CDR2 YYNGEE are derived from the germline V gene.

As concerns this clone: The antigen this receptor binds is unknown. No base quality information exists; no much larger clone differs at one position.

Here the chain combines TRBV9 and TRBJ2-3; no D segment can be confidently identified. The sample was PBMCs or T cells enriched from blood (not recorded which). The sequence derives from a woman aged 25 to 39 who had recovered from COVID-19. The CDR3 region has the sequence CASSARAAAGSTDTQYF. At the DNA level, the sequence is TGTGCCAGCAGCGCCCGAGCTGCGGCCGGGAGCACAGATACGCAGTATTTT.